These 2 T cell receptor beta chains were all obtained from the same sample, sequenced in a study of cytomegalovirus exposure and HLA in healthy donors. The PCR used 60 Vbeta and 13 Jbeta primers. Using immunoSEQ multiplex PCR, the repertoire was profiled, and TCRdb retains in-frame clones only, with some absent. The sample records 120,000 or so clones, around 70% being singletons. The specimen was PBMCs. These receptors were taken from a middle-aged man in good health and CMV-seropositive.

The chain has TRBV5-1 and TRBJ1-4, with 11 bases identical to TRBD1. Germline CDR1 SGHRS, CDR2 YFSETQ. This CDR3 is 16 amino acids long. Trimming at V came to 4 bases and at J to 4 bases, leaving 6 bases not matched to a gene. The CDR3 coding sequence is TGCGCCAGCAGCAAAGGGGGACAGGGGGGTAATGAAAAACTGTTTTTT. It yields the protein CASSKGGQGGNEKLFF.

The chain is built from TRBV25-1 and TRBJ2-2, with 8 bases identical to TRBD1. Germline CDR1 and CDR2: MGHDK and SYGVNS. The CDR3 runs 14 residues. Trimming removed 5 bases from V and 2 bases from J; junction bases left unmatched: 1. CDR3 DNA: TGTGCCAGCAGTCCAGGGGGCAACACCGGGGAGCTGTTTTTT. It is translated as CASSPGGNTGELFF.